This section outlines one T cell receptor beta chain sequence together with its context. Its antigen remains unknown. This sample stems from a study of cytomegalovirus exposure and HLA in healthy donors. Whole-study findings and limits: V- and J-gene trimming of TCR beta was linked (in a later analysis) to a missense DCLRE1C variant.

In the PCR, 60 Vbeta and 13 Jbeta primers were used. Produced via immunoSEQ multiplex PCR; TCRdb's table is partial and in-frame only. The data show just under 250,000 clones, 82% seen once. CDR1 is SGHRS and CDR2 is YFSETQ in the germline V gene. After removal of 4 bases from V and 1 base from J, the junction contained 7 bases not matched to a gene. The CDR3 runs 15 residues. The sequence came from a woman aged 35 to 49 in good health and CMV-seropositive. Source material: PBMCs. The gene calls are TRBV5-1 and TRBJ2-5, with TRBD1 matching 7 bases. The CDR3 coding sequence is TGCGCCAGCAGCCCATTGGGACAGCCCCAAGAGACCCAGTACTTC. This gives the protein CASSPLGQPQETQYF. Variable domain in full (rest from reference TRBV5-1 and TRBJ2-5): KAGVTQTPRYLIKTRGQQVTLSCSPISGHRSVSWYQQTPGQGLQFLFEYFSETQRNKGNFPGRFSGRQFSNSRSEMNVSTLELGDSALYLCASSPLGQPQETQYFGPGTRLLVL.